The sequence of this T cell receptor (beta chain) was determined in a study of blood T cell repertoires in COVID-19. The CDR3 runs to 16 residues. V lost 4 bases and J lost 2, with 19 bases in between. Germline values: CDR1 SGDLS, CDR2 YYNGEE. Sequencing used immunoSEQ multiplex PCR; TCRdb keeps in-frame clones, though not all of them. Here the sample spans roughly 230,000 clones, approximately 85% being singletons. V gene TRBV9 combines with J gene TRBJ2-7; weak D call: TRBD2 (7 bases). The clonotype comes from a human donor in a cohort sampled during active COVID-19. Sequencing used peripheral blood. The CDR3 here is CASSSRGGGPPYEQYF. CDR3 bases: TGTGCCAGCAGCTCCCGTGGGGGGGGCCCCCCCTACGAGCAGTACTTC.